This T cell receptor beta chain was recorded in a study of blood T cell repertoires in COVID-19. Overall study: Samples taken during acute and convalescent COVID-19 were collected in the United States, Italy and Spain. PBMCs, B-cell-depleted T cells, or T cells provided the cDNA or gDNA that made up the material.

Authors' methods: Scientists estimated how many nucleated cells there were by amplifying reference gene primers. Clones were read by immunoSEQ multiplex PCR, and TCRdb kept only the in-frame ones, dropping some. D and trimming were read from the DNA, whereas the V and J calls and clone size are those reported in that table. Of some 60,000 clones in the sample, 90% were seen once. The V and J ends lost 2 bases and 1 base, in that order; junction bases with no gene match: 3. This CDR3 region has 15 residues. Looked up from germline, CDR1 is SGHRS and CDR2 is YFSETQ. The clonotype originates from a man aged 55-75 years with acute or convalescent COVID-19. Sequenced: peripheral blood. The chain combines TRBV5-1 with TRBJ2-7; the match to TRBD2 covers 10 bases. In DNA form, the CDR3 reads TGCGCCAGCAGCTTCCTAGCGGGGGTGTCCTACGAGCAGTACTTC. Translation gives CASSFLAGVSYEQYF.